The 5 T cell receptor beta chains listed next were all sequenced from one sample in a study of neurological immune-mediated disorders. TCRdb passed the 5' RACE reads through MiXCR, listing each CDR3 protein once. Of some 26,000 distinct CDR3 sequences listed, around 6.3% are singletons. Source material: PBMCs. The receptors were gathered from a woman aged 45 to 65 in good health.

At least ten counts were recorded for this clonotype. The chain joins TRBV27 to TRBJ1-4; D call uncertain. Between the trimmed V and J ends, which lost 3 bases and 8 bases, there was a span of 13 bases. Germline V CDR1 and CDR2: MNHEY, SMNVEV (reference sequence). The CDR3 runs to 14 residues. CDR3 region: CASSLERTGEKLFF. In DNA, the CDR3 is TGTGCCAGCAGTTTGGAAAGGACGGGAGAAAAACTGTTTTTT.

This clonotype was observed many times. This chain links TRBV29-1 with TRBJ1-4, with TRBD1 as a possible D gene (5 bases). Trimming stripped 0 bases from V and 4 bases from J, with 12 bases between. The length of the CDR3 is 15 residues. In germline, CDR1 is SQVTM, CDR2 ANQGSEA. The DNA of the CDR3 is TGCAGCGTTGAAGATCCTTGGGGACTTAATGAAAAACTGTTTTTT. Translating it yields CSVEDPWGLNEKLFF.

This clonotype was seen at least ten times. The chain joins TRBV2 to TRBJ1-1; D perhaps matches TRBD1 (5 bases). This CDR3 contains 14 residues. V was clipped by 4 bases and J by 0 bases, with 9 bases between them. Germline CDR1 and CDR2: SNHLY and FYNNEI. CDR3 protein: CASSVGGLNTEAFF. Here the CDR3 DNA reads TGTGCCAGCAGTGTCGGGGGTCTGAACACTGAAGCTTTCTTT.

This clonotype is medium-sized within its sample. This chain joins TRBV7-2 and TRBJ2-4; TRBD1 agrees at 7 bases. CDR3 length equals 14 residues. Germline trimming cut 5 bases from V and 6 bases from J; bases unmatched to any gene: 7. Per germline, CDR1 SGHTA and CDR2 FQGNSA. CDR3: CASSQGQNLNIQYF. In DNA, the CDR3 is TGTGCCAGCAGCCAGGGACAGAATTTAAACATTCAGTACTTC.

This clonotype was counted at least ten times. The rearrangement joins TRBV4-3 to TRBJ1-6; TRBD1 is a possible D gene (6 bases). Between the trimmed V and J ends, which lost 2 bases and 6 bases, there was a span of 11 bases. The CDR3 runs 15 residues. Germline assignment: CDR1 LGHNA and CDR2 YSLEER. The CDR3 DNA reads as TGCGCCAGCAGCCAAATGGGGGGGCTTAATTCACCCCTCCACTTT. As protein: CASSQMGGLNSPLHF.